This passage covers 21 T cell receptor beta chains from one sample sequenced in a study of early T cells in non-severe SARS-CoV-2 infection. In TCRdb, the 5' RACE reads were re-called with MiXCR into one record per CDR3 protein. The table lists fewer than 120,000 distinct CDR3 sequences, over 9.5% of them singletons, with approximately 4% in the top ten. The input for sequencing was whole blood, taken at baseline. These receptors came from an adult who was a healthcare worker with PCR-confirmed SARS-CoV-2 infection or an uninfected control (not recorded which).

This clonotype was seen a handful of times. The chain employs TRBV30 and TRBJ1-1; a possible D gene is TRBD1 (6 bases). Trimming pared 3 bases from V and 3 bases from J, leaving 14 bases between. There are 14 residues in the CDR3. Germline-derived CDR1 and CDR2 are GTSNPN and SVGIG (reference sequence). The CDR3 loop is CAWREGQQHTEAFF. The CDR3 DNA follows: TGTGCCTGGAGGGAGGGACAACAGCACACTGAAGCTTTCTTT.

The table lists this clonotype with a few counts. The chain links TRBV12-5 to TRBJ2-1, with 14 bases identical to TRBD2. The CDR3 is 17 amino acids. V was clipped by 3 bases and J by 3 bases; unmatched bases: 4. Germline CDR1 is LGHNT and CDR2 is FRNRAP. The CDR3 protein is CASGFGLAGGYYNEQFF. The CDR3 nucleotides read TGTGCTAGTGGTTTCGGACTAGCGGGGGGTTACTACAATGAGCAGTTCTTC. Full variable domain (missing parts from reference TRBV12-5 and TRBJ2-1): DARVTQTPRHKVTEMGQEVTMRCQPILGHNTVFWYRQTMMQGLELLAYFRNRAPLDDSGMPKDRFSAEMPDATLATLKIQPSEPRDSAVYFCASGFGLAGGYYNEQFFGPGTRLTVL.

This clonotype was recorded a few times. This chain connects TRBV18 to TRBJ2-3, with D hard to call. CDR1 KGHSH and CDR2 LQKENI come from the germline V gene. The CDR3 has 14 amino acids. Trimming pared 1 base from V and 6 bases from J, leaving 11 bases between. CDR3 residues: CASSPRRDADTQYF. The CDR3 region has the DNA TGTGCCAGCTCACCACGAAGGGATGCCGATACGCAGTATTTT. The full variable domain, completed using reference TRBV18 and TRBJ2-3, is NAGVMQNPRHLVRRRGQEARLRCSPMKGHSHVYWYRQLPEEGLKFMVYLQKENIIDESGMPKERFSAEFPKEGPSILRIQQVVRGDSAAYFCASSPRRDADTQYFGPGTRLTVL.

The V gene is TRBV5-6, the J gene TRBJ1-5; D is ambiguous. The CDR3 runs to 17 residues. Germline V gene sequence: CDR1 SGHDT, CDR2 YYEEEE. V was cut by 0 bases and J by 2 bases, with 15 bases left in between. CDR3 bases: TGTGCCAGCAGCTTGGAAGGCGGGCCCGGGGGCAATCAGCCCCAGCATTTT. Translated: CASSLEGGPGGNQPQHF.

This clonotype was found many times. The gene calls are TRBV7-7 and TRBJ2-1, with 9 nucleotides matching TRBD1. The CDR3 runs to 13 residues. The V gene's germline CDR1 is SSHAT and CDR2 FNYEAQ (reference sequence). V gave up 5 bases and J gave up 6 bases; unmatched junction bases: 2. CDR3 protein: CASSPDRGNEQFF. CDR3 DNA: TGTGCCAGCAGCCCGGACAGGGGCAATGAGCAGTTCTTC.

The chain employs TRBV12-3 or TRBV12-4 and TRBJ1-5, with D possibly TRBD1 on 5 matching bases. This CDR3 region has 17 residues. Trimming took off 2 bases at V and 1 base at J, with 15 bases between the two ends. The CDR3 spells CASSLRQYLNSNQPQHF. In nucleotides, the CDR3 is TGTGCCAGCAGTTTAAGACAGTACTTGAACAGCAATCAGCCCCAGCATTTT.

This chain uses TRBV12-3 or TRBV12-4 with TRBJ2-4; weak D call: TRBD2 (6 bases). The CDR3 is made up of 14 amino acids. Trimming removed 3 bases at V and 6 bases at J, with 12 bases between. DNA of the CDR3: TGTGCCAGCAGTTTGGGCCCCGGGGGAAACATTCAGTACTTC. It encodes CASSLGPGGNIQYF.

This clonotype was detected a few times. The chain carries TRBV20-1 and TRBJ2-1; D is unresolved. V lost 6 bases and J 8 bases, leaving 14 bases between the germline ends. Per the germline V gene, CDR1 is DFQATT and CDR2 is SNEGSKA (reference sequence). The CDR3 contains 12 residues. For the CDR3, the DNA is TGCAGTGCCTCCAACCCCGTACATGAGCAGTTCTTC. Its protein product is CSASNPVHEQFF.

In its sample, this clonotype was seen many times. V and J are TRBV7-8 and TRBJ2-3; D possibly corresponds to TRBD2 (6 bases). Trimming pared 4 bases from V and 8 bases from J, leaving 13 bases between. This CDR3 is 13 amino acids long. The germline gives CDR1 SGHVS, CDR2 FQNEAQ. The CDR3 loop reads CASSSPGTPTQYF. In nucleotides, the CDR3 is TGTGCCAGCAGCTCTCCCGGGACTCCTACGCAGTATTTT.

Ten or more counts support this clonotype. The J gene is TRBJ1-3, the V gene TRBV12-3 or TRBV12-4, with D possibly TRBD1 on 5 matching bases. The V end was cut by 4 bases, the J end by 9 bases, with 19 bases between. This CDR3 comprises 15 residues. The CDR3 here is CASSSRDQGRGTIYF. In DNA form, the CDR3 reads TGTGCCAGCAGTTCCCGAGACCAGGGAAGGGGCACCATATATTTT.

This clonotype was counted between two and nine times. The chain couples TRBV5-4 to TRBJ2-5; D call uncertain. Germline V gene data show CDR1 as SGHNT and CDR2 as YYREEE (reference sequence). V shed 0 bases and J shed 1 base, with 4 bases lying between them. The CDR3 consists of 13 residues. The CDR3 spells CASSLASQETQYF. In nucleotides, the CDR3 is TGTGCCAGCAGCTTGGCCAGCCAAGAGACCCAGTACTTC. Full variable domain (outside the CDR3, taken from reference TRBV5-4 and TRBJ2-5): ETGVTQSPTHLIKTRGQQVTLRCSSQSGHNTVSWYQQALGQGPQFIFQYYREEENGRGNFPPRFSGLQFPNYSSELNVNALELDDSALYLCASSLASQETQYFGPGTRLLVL.

This clonotype was seen a handful of times. V gene TRBV5-1 combines with J gene TRBJ2-1; D tentatively fits TRBD1 or TRBD2 (5 bases each). Germline assignment: CDR1 SGHRS and CDR2 YFSETQ. The CDR3 is 14 amino acids. The ends were cut back, 1 base at V and 2 bases at J, with 7 bases in the middle. CDR3 nucleotides: TGCGCCAGCAGCTTGACGGGGCCCTACAATGAGCAGTTCTTC. Translating gives CASSLTGPYNEQFF.

The sample holds a few counts of this clonotype. The CDR3 sequence: CATSDRTGADTQYF. CDR3 DNA sequence: TGTGCCACCAGTGACAGGACAGGGGCAGATACGCAGTATTTT. The genes are TRBV24-1 and TRBJ2-3; TRBD1 agrees at 9 bases. Trimming at V came to 4 bases and at J to 4 bases, leaving 2 bases not matched to a gene. In germline, CDR1 is KGHDR, CDR2 SFDVKD. This CDR3 has 14 residues.

At least ten counts were recorded for this clonotype. The chain carries TRBV5-1 and TRBJ1-1, with D possibly TRBD1 on 5 matching bases. The CDR3 is 13 residues long. Germline lookup yields CDR1 SGHRS and CDR2 YFSETQ. Trimming took off 1 base at V and 8 bases at J, with 12 bases between the two ends. The CDR3 coding sequence is TGCGCCAGCAGCTTGCTGACAGATGGGGAAGCTTTCTTT. It specifies CASSLLTDGEAFF.

This clonotype was picked up many times. The chain is built from TRBV6-1 and TRBJ1-1; D is possibly TRBD1 (6 bases). Germline values: CDR1 MNHNS, CDR2 SASEGT. CDR3 length equals 13 residues. Trimming left V 4 bases short and J 3 bases short, with 9 bases between. As DNA, the CDR3 is TGTGCCAGCAGTGTTAACAGGGACACTGAAGCTTTCTTT. Translating it yields CASSVNRDTEAFF.

This chain joins TRBV20-1 and TRBJ2-1, with 12 bases fitting TRBD2. Germline-derived CDR1 and CDR2 are DFQATT and SNEGSKA (reference sequence). The CDR3 contains 15 residues. V lost 2 bases to trimming and J lost 2 bases; unmatched junction nucleotides: 1. In DNA form, the CDR3 reads TGCAGTGCTAGAAGGACTAGCGGGGCCTACAATGAGCAGTTCTTC. This sequence encodes CSARRTSGAYNEQFF.

CDR3 region: CASSPPLRSYEQYF. The CDR3 nucleotides are TGTGCCAGCAGTCCTCCCCTTCGTTCCTACGAGCAGTACTTC. J is TRBJ2-7 and V is TRBV6-1; no firm D call. Trimming took 5 bases from V and 1 from J, leaving 12 bases between them. The CDR3 has 14 residues. Germline V gene data show CDR1 as MNHNS and CDR2 as SASEGT.

This clonotype was found once. The germline gene is not matched at one end of the junction; a read error may be the cause. V is TRBV11-1 and J is TRBJ2-5; D is perhaps TRBD1 (6 bases). In germline, CDR1 is SGHAT, CDR2 FQDESV (reference sequence). The CDR3 sequence is 13 residues long. CDR3 loop: CDSSPGHRETQYF. The DNA for the CDR3 is TGTGACAGCAGCCCGGGACATCGAGAGACCCAGTACTTC.

This clonotype was counted only a few times. The chain recombines TRBV3-1 with TRBJ2-2; TRBD2 matches at 13 bases. Germline lookup yields CDR1 LGHDT and CDR2 YNNKEL (reference sequence). The CDR3 consists of 18 residues. Germline trimming cut 0 bases from V and 3 bases from J; bases unmatched to any gene: 4. CDR3 sequence: CASSQERGLAGHTGELFF. The CDR3 DNA reads as TGTGCCAGCAGCCAAGAGAGGGGACTAGCGGGGCACACCGGGGAGCTGTTTTTT.

This clonotype was detected a few times. The gene calls are TRBV12-3 or TRBV12-4 and TRBJ2-1, with 10 bases lining up with TRBD2. CDR3 length equals 16 residues. V was pared by 3 bases and J by 7 bases, with 9 bases of the junction left unmatched. CDR3 protein: CASSFRIAGGNNEQFF. CDR3 nucleotide sequence: TGTGCCAGCAGTTTCCGTATAGCGGGAGGAAATAATGAGCAGTTCTTC.

The table lists this clonotype with a few counts. The chain is built from TRBV28 and TRBJ2-1; D remains ambiguous. Trimming shortened V by 3 bases and J by 0 bases, and 12 bases separated the two germline ends. Germline V gives CDR1 MDHEN, CDR2 SYDVKM. The CDR3 covers 16 residues. CDR3 region: CASSLARLSSYNEQFF. DNA of the CDR3: TGTGCCAGCAGTTTGGCGCGTCTGAGCTCCTACAATGAGCAGTTCTTC.